The rows below give T cell receptor beta chains drawn from one sample of a study of shared clonotypes between healthy human individuals. Profiling relied on immunoSEQ multiplex PCR, and the TCRdb table lists in-frame clones only, not all of them. The sample shows around 700,000 clones, around 78% of them seen only once. The material sequenced was memory CD4+ T cells sorted from blood. The receptors here all came from a woman in her thirties in good health. The CDR3 runs from the conserved cysteine through the conserved F or W. A D gene is named only where the DNA matches it firmly. Clone size is not always given. Where it is, it says once, few, many or a class for expanded clones.

TRBV13	.	14	.	TRBJ2-7	CASTSKARDYEQYF	TGTGCCAGCACCTCTAAGGCGAGGGATTACGAGCAGTACTTC
TRBV5-4	.	16	.	TRBJ2-2	CASSGHAGGVTGELFF	TGTGCCAGCAGCGGTCACGCTGGCGGAGTCACCGGGGAGCTGTTTTTT
TRBV4-1	.	13	few	TRBJ2-5	CASSQDYQETQYF	TGCGCCAGCAGCCAAGATTACCAAGAGACCCAGTACTTC
TRBV19	.	15	.	TRBJ1-5	CASSITRINHQPQHF	TGTGCCAGTAGTATAACCAGGATTAACCATCAGCCCCAGCATTTT
TRBV27	.	16	few	TRBJ1-4	CASSLRIHGANEKLFF	TGTGCCAGCAGTTTACGTATCCATGGGGCTAATGAAAAACTGTTTTTT
TRBV5-1	.	15	few	TRBJ1-1	CASSLEAGMNTEAFF	TGCGCCAGCAGCTTGGAGGCGGGGATGAACACTGAAGCTTTCTTT
TRBV7-3	TRBD2	16	.	TRBJ2-1	CASSPTGTSGDNEQFF	TGTGCCAGCAGCCCTACCGGGACTAGCGGGGACAATGAGCAGTTCTTC
TRBV6-5	.	15	few	TRBJ1-5	CASSYSGGPNQPQHF	TGTGCCAGCAGTTACTCGGGAGGGCCCAATCAGCCCCAGCATTTT
TRBV30	.	12	few	TRBJ1-5	CAWSPSPQPQHF	TGTGCCTGGAGCCCTAGCCCTCAGCCCCAGCATTTT
TRBV5-4	TRBD1	14	.	TRBJ1-2	CASSTGTGVEGYTF	TGTGCCAGCAGCACCGGGACAGGTGTAGAGGGCTACACCTTC
TRBV7-9	TRBD2	14	many	TRBJ2-7	CASSDLAANYEQYF	TGTGCCAGCAGCGACCTAGCGGCTAACTACGAGCAGTACTTC
TRBV11-2	TRBD2	15	once	TRBJ2-2	CASSLPSGRAGELFF	TGTGCCAGCAGCTTACCTAGCGGGAGGGCCGGGGAGCTGTTTTTT
TRBV6-1	.	17	.	TRBJ2-7	CASSDWGRRSNGLEQYF	TGTGCCAGCAGTGATTGGGGAAGACGGTCCAATGGGTTGGAGCAGTACTTC
TRBV10-3	TRBD2	12	.	TRBJ2-7	CATGTSGREQYF	TGTGCCACCGGGACTAGCGGGAGAGAGCAGTACTTC
TRBV29-1	.	14	.	TRBJ2-5	CSVGIGTLEETQYF	TGCAGCGTGGGGATCGGGACACTGGAGGAGACCCAGTACTTC
TRBV28	.	15	.	TRBJ2-3	CASSLSQARTDTQYF	TGTGCCAGCAGTTTAAGTCAGGCGCGCACAGATACGCAGTATTTT
TRBV14	.	14	.	TRBJ1-5	CASSQPGASQPQHF	TGTGCCAGCAGCCAGCCCGGGGCCAGTCAGCCCCAGCATTTT
TRBV6-5	.	14	.	TRBJ1-1	CASSYGGSSTEAFF	TGTGCCAGCAGTTACGGAGGTTCTAGCACTGAAGCTTTCTTT
TRBV7-9	TRBD1	15	few	TRBJ2-5	CASSLGGQGQETQYF	TGTGCCAGCAGCTTAGGGGGACAGGGCCAAGAGACCCAGTACTTC
TRBV2	.	13	few	TRBJ2-1	CASRGTGYNEQFF	TGTGCCAGCAGAGGGACTGGATACAATGAGCAGTTCTTC
TRBV7-3	.	15	.	TRBJ2-1	CASSPGGSSYNEQFF	TGTGCCAGCAGCCCGGGGGGCAGCTCCTACAATGAGCAGTTCTTC
TRBV19	.	17	.	TRBJ1-5	CASSIPRYRSSNQPQHF	TGTGCCAGTAGTATACCCCGGTACAGAAGTAGCAATCAGCCCCAGCATTTT
TRBV2	.	13	.	TRBJ2-7	CASSSGERYEQYF	TGTGCCAGCAGTTCGGGAGAGAGATACGAGCAGTACTTC
TRBV7-2	.	15	.	TRBJ2-7	CASSSKPTVSYEQYF	TGTGCCAGCAGCTCAAAACCGACAGTCTCCTACGAGCAGTACTTC
TRBV6-6	TRBD2	14	.	TRBJ2-7	CASSYEAGAYEQYF	TGTGCCAGCAGTTACGAGGCGGGGGCCTACGAGCAGTACTTC
TRBV7-2	.	19	.	TRBJ1-6	CASKPGEWRLSSYNSPLHF	TGTGCCAGCAAGCCCGGCGAGTGGCGGCTTAGCTCCTATAATTCACCCCTCCACTTT
TRBV30	TRBD1	12	.	TRBJ2-7	CAWSVYDRARYF	TGTGCCTGGAGTGTATATGACAGGGCCCGGTACTTC
TRBV28	.	13	.	TRBJ1-2	CATTTGLNYGYTF	TGTGCCACCACCACCGGGCTTAACTATGGCTACACCTTC
TRBV6-4	.	13	.	TRBJ2-5	CASSLTGGKTQYF	TGTGCCAGCAGCCTGACGGGCGGTAAGACCCAGTACTTC
TRBV11-3	TRBD2	14	few	TRBJ2-3	CASSPGLGTDTQYF	TGTGCCAGCAGCCCGGGACTAGGCACAGATACGCAGTATTTT
TRBV7-2	TRBD1	14	.	TRBJ2-5	CASSLTGGRETQYF	TGTGCCAGCAGCTTAACAGGGGGACGAGAGACCCAGTACTTC
TRBV29-1	.	11	.	TRBJ1-1	CIAGGNTEAFF	TGCATCGCCGGGGGGAACACTGAAGCTTTCTTT
TRBV6-1	.	15	.	TRBJ2-7	CASSLRGVMGYEQYF	TGTGCCAGCAGCCTCAGGGGGGTTATGGGCTACGAGCAGTACTTC
TRBV28	.	14	.	TRBJ2-1	CASSPPTGWGEQFF	TGTGCCAGCAGTCCCCCGACGGGCTGGGGTGAGCAGTTCTTC
TRBV19	TRBD1	13	.	TRBJ1-5	CASSGTEDQPQHF	TGTGCCAGTAGCGGGACAGAAGATCAGCCCCAGCATTTT
TRBV6-5	.	14	.	TRBJ2-1	CASSMGQGGNEQFF	TGTGCCAGCAGTATGGGGCAGGGTGGGAATGAGCAGTTCTTC
TRBV10-1	TRBD2	13	.	TRBJ2-7	CASSAGGITEQYF	TGCGCCAGCAGCGCGGGGGGAATTACCGAGCAGTACTTC
TRBV28	TRBD2	14	.	TRBJ2-1	CATEPGLYLNEQFF	TGTGCCACCGAGCCGGGACTATATTTAAATGAGCAGTTCTTC
TRBV6-5	.	13	.	TRBJ2-5	CASSTARTQTQYF	TGTGCCAGCAGTACCGCACGGACGCAGACCCAGTACTTC
TRBV28	.	15	.	TRBJ2-6	CASTGRRSGANVLTF	TGTGCCAGCACGGGCCGTCGCTCTGGGGCCAACGTCCTGACTTTC
TRBV28	TRBD1	13	.	TRBJ2-5	CASSRRDRETQYF	TGTGCCAGCAGTCGGAGGGACAGGGAGACCCAGTACTTC
TRBV7-2	.	15	.	TRBJ1-6	CVSSLWGLSNSPLHF	TGTGTCAGCAGCTTATGGGGTCTGAGTAATTCACCCCTCCACTTT
TRBV15	.	16	few	TRBJ1-4	CATSRERGATNEKLFF	TGTGCCACCAGCAGAGAAAGGGGAGCAACTAATGAAAAACTGTTTTTT
TRBV30	.	14	.	TRBJ2-7	CAWTGALISGEQYF	TGTGCCTGGACAGGGGCCCTAATTTCGGGGGAGCAGTACTTC
TRBV4-2	.	14	.	TRBJ1-5	CASSQDLNNQPQHF	TGTGCCAGCAGCCAAGATCTGAACAATCAGCCCCAGCATTTT
TRBV25-1	.	15	.	TRBJ2-1	CATTTGDGYYNEQFF	TGTGCCACCACAACTGGGGACGGATACTACAATGAGCAGTTCTTC
TRBV11-2	TRBD2	15	once	TRBJ2-5	CASSLGAGDGETQYF	TGTGCCAGCAGCTTAGGGGCGGGAGACGGAGAGACCCAGTACTTC
TRBV27	.	14	.	TRBJ1-5	CASSLYRGNQPQHF	TGTGCCAGCAGTTTATACCGGGGCAATCAGCCCCAGCATTTT